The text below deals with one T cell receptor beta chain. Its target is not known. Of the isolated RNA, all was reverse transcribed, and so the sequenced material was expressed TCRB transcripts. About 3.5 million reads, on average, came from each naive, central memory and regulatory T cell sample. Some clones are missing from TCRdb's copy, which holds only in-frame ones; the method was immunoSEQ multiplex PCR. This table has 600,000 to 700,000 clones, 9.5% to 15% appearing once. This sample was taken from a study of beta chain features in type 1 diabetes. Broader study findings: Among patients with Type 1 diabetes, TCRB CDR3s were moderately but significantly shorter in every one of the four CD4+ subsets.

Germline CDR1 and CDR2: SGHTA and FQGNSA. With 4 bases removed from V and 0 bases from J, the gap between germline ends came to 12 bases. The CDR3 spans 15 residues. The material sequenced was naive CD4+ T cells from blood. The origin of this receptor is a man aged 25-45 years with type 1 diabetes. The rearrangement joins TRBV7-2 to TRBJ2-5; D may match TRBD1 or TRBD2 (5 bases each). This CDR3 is CASSSAGGHQETQYF. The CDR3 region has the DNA TGTGCCAGCAGCTCCGCTGGGGGACACCAAGAGACCCAGTACTTC.